Sequencing of this T cell receptor (beta chain) was carried out in a study of T cell repertoires in cytomegalovirus infection. Study at large: CMV epitopes used comprised recently identified HLA-C-restricted ones and well-studied HLA-B-restricted ones. Public signatures in TCR beta pointed to CMV infection and matching HLA type. The study's findings and limits: CMV carriers having the relevant HLA were flagged by cumulative public TCR beta family frequency. Ex vivo responses were dominated by HLA-C-restricted CMV-specific TCR beta clonotypes.

As to this clonotype: What it binds is unknown.

TCRdb processed the reads anew with MiXCR; each CDR3 protein has one entry. The sample shows around 77,000 distinct CDR3 sequences, approximately 22% of them seen only once. CDR3 length equals 15 residues. V lost 5 bases and J lost 5, with 18 bases in between. Germline V gene data show CDR1 as SGHTA and CDR2 as FQGNSA. The clonotype originates from a human donor in good health (CMV status not recorded). Some clones in this sample may be carry-over from other donors' samples. The input for sequencing was CD8+ T cells from cultured PBMCs, taken from culture after CMV antigen stimulation. The rearrangement links TRBV7-2 to TRBJ2-5, with D possibly TRBD2 on 6 matching bases. CDR3 sequence: CASSTWDVREETQYF. CDR3 DNA: TGTGCCAGCAGCACTTGGGACGTACGGGAGGAGACCCAGTACTTC.